A single T cell receptor (beta chain) is shown here with its context. No cognate antigen has been identified for it. No much larger clone is present one base from it, and per-base qualities are unavailable. Here V drops 6 bases and J drops 3 bases, and the junction holds 6 bases not matched to any gene. The CDR3 numbers 15 residues from cysteine through phenylalanine. The CDR3 DNA has 45 bases and is translated from base 1. CDR1 and CDR2 are read off the germline V gene as MDHEN and SYDVKM. The data originate from a study of blood T cell repertoires in COVID-19 (dated by TCRdb to about 2020). As for the study more broadly: The collaborator samples originated in the United States, Italy and Spain and spanned the acute and convalescent phases of COVID-19. The sample metadata nearly always contained a de-identified subject ID, COVID-19 status, age in years and sex. Deeply sampled blood TCRbeta repertoires from subjects exposed to, actively infected with, or recovered from COVID-19 were included in the dataset. The repertoires were released in a freely available public database intended as a resource for research on the immune response to SARS-CoV-2. The material from the prospective study consisted of cDNA or gDNA derived from T cells, B-cell-depleted T cells, or PBMCs. Where available, HLA class I and class II types were taken from metadata supplied by the sample provider and were not determined by assay-based typing. Samples came from the ongoing ImmuneRACE study (first 160 participants) plus 1,254 subjects from 6 global collaborators.

Whole blood was collected in K2EDTA tubes by collaborating institutions according to the institutions' own protocols. For TCRbeta analysis, collaborator samples were shipped as frozen whole blood, as isolated PBMCs, or as DNA extracted from either sample type. The immunoSEQ Assay, a bias-controlled multiplex PCR, was used to amplify TCRbeta CDR3 regions from genomic DNA. The paper's processing steps were these. Nucleated cell counts per sample were estimated from amplification of reference gene primers within the assay. To quantify the absolute abundance of each unique TCRbeta CDR3 rearrangement, sequence reads were collapsed and filtered. For each sample, productive Simpson clonality was calculated as the square root of Simpson's diversity index across productive rearrangements. As stored in TCRdb, this immuneACCESS dataset retains in-frame rearrangements with V and J assigned. A fraction of the clones does not appear; measured against another copy, unresolved V genes explain less than half of the discrepancy, and the remainder lacks a known reason. Clone size and V and J calls were adopted from that table, with D and trimming inferred from the DNA. Present in this sample are some 69,000 clones, 81% of which were seen just once. The top ten clones comprise 20% to 25% of the sample.

What the authors observed across the whole study: How much clinical and demographic metadata was included differed by source and by participant, and the metadata was provided uncurated.

The receptor's source is a woman between 65 and 79 years old with acute or convalescent COVID-19. The sequenced material came from peripheral blood. The chain joins TRBV28 to TRBJ2-3, with 10 bases aligning to TRBD2. The CDR3 sequence is CASRSSGSLTDTQYF. The DNA reads as follows: TGTGCCAGCAGGTCTAGCGGGAGCTTGACAGATACGCAGTATTTT.